The T cell receptor (beta chain) described here comes from a study of blood T cell repertoires in COVID-19. Study summary: Italy, Spain and the United States were the sources of the convalescent and acute COVID-19 samples.

With 5 bases clipped from V and 4 bases from J, the junction kept 9 bases outside the gene matches. This CDR3 is 15 amino acids long. Germline CDR1 PRHDT, CDR2 FYEKMQ (reference sequence). Method: immunoSEQ multiplex PCR; TCRdb's copy keeps in-frame clones and lacks some. Of about 170,000 clones in the sample, 84% were seen once. The sample consisted of peripheral blood. The chain combines TRBV13 with TRBJ1-2, with TRBD1 matching over 8 bases. The receptor's source is a man in his forties or fifties who had recovered from COVID-19. The CDR3 nucleotides read TGTGCCAGCAGCCTTACGGGGGACAGGACCTATGGCTACACCTTC. This codes for CASSLTGDRTYGYTF.